The 14 T cell receptor beta chains below all came from one sample that was sequenced in a study of Graves' ophthalmopathy and Graves' hyperthyroidism. Amplifying from RNA transcripts, the study obtained TCR beta CDR3 regions. First-round RT-PCR with HTBI primers preceded a second-round multiplex PCR. TCRdb used MiXCR to reprocess the multiplex PCR reads, holding one entry per CDR3 protein. Altogether hundreds of thousands of distinct CDR3 sequences are present, 22% being singletons, with the ten largest covering roughly 6.9%. Sequences were obtained from peripheral blood. Receptors were obtained from a woman younger than 30 with stable Graves' hyperthyroidism. Some clones in this sample may be carry-over from other donors' samples.

The chain uses TRBV5-1 and TRBJ2-7; TRBD1 matches 12 bases. This CDR3 has 18 amino acids. V gave up 1 base and J gave up 0 bases; unmatched junction bases: 8. Germline-derived CDR1 and CDR2 are SGHRS and YFSETQ. The CDR3 is CASSLKGQGAVSSYEQYF. The CDR3 coding sequence is TGCGCCAGCAGCTTGAAGGGACAGGGGGCGGTGAGCTCCTACGAGCAGTACTTC.

In its sample, this clonotype was seen many times. The chain employs TRBV6-1 and TRBJ1-2; 10 nucleotides align to TRBD1. V dropped 4 bases and J dropped 4; count of bases not matched to a gene: 3. The CDR3 extends over 14 amino acids. Germline V gene lookup returns CDR1 MNHNS and CDR2 SASEGT. CDR3 sequence: CASSGGQGFYGYTF. In nucleotides, the CDR3 is TGTGCCAGCAGTGGGGGACAGGGGTTCTATGGCTACACCTTC.

There are a few counts of this clonotype. The V and J genes are TRBV6-1 and TRBJ2-4, with a possible D match to TRBD1 (5 bases). V lost 2 bases to trimming and J lost 7 bases, with 12 bases between them. The length of the CDR3 is 14 residues. Germline V CDR1 and CDR2: MNHNS, SASEGT. This chain's CDR3 is CASSESRVRNIQYF. The CDR3 DNA sequence: TGTGCCAGCAGTGAAAGCAGGGTTCGGAACATTCAGTACTTC.

For the CDR3, the DNA is TGCAGTGCTAGACATGGGCAGAGGCAGTACTTC. Residues: CSARHGQRQYF. The chain uses TRBV20-1 and TRBJ2-5; D is uncertain. The CDR3 length is 11 residues. CDR1 is DFQATT and CDR2 is SNEGSKA in the germline V gene (reference sequence). With 2 bases removed from V and 11 bases from J, the gap between germline ends came to 12 bases.

The V and J genes are TRBV24-1 and TRBJ1-5, with a weak D call TRBD1 (5 bases). CDR3 length: 17 amino acids. Trimming cost V 5 bases and J 3 bases, with 19 bases left between them. Looked up from germline, CDR1 is KGHDR and CDR2 is SFDVKD. CDR3 in DNA: TGTGCCACCAGTGCCCTTGCTTTGGGGGGTATCAATCAGCCCCAGCATTTT. This sequence encodes CATSALALGGINQPQHF.

This clonotype came up many times. The V call is TRBV20-1, the J call TRBJ1-5; possibly TRBD1 for D (5 bases). The V end was cut by 6 bases, the J end by 11 bases, with 20 bases between. Germline CDR1 reads DFQATT; CDR2 reads SNEGSKA (reference sequence). The CDR3 has 13 amino acids. The CDR3 region has the DNA TGCAGTGCCACCAGTGCCGTGGGGGTCGCCCAGCATTTT. It codes for CSATSAVGVAQHF.

The sample holds a few counts of this clonotype. This chain uses TRBV3-1 with TRBJ1-1, with a possible D match to TRBD1 (5 bases). V lost 1 base to trimming and J lost 0 bases, with 12 bases between them. Per germline, CDR1 LGHDT and CDR2 YNNKEL (reference sequence). CDR3 length: 16 residues. CDR3 sequence (DNA): TGTGCCAGCAGCCAAGGGGCCAGGGATATGAACACTGAAGCTTTCTTT. This encodes CASSQGARDMNTEAFF.

Ten or more counts support this clonotype. The chain joins TRBV11-2 to TRBJ1-2; D is possibly TRBD1 (5 bases). The CDR3 has 14 residues. Trimming pared 2 bases from V and 5 bases from J, leaving 12 bases between. Looked up from germline, CDR1 is SGHAT and CDR2 is FQNNGV. CDR3 in amino acids: CASSLNPWGYGYTF. For the CDR3, the DNA is TGTGCCAGCAGCTTAAACCCCTGGGGGTATGGCTACACCTTC.

This clonotype was seen at least ten times. The rearrangement uses TRBV7-6 and TRBJ2-7; D is possibly TRBD1 or TRBD2 (5 bases each). Germline CDR1 and CDR2: SGHVS and FNYEAQ. V was cut by 1 base and J by 1 base, with 17 bases left in between. This CDR3 is built from 17 residues. CDR3 DNA sequence: TGTGCCAGCAGCTTAGTAAGAGGGGCTAGTGGGTCCTACGAGCAGTACTTC. Amino acids: CASSLVRGASGSYEQYF. Complete variable domain (other parts from reference TRBV7-6 and TRBJ2-7): GAGVSQSPRYKVTKRGQDVALRCDPISGHVSLYWYRQALGQGPEFLTYFNYEAQQDKSGLPNDRFSAERPEGSISTLTIQRTEQRDSAMYRCASSLVRGASGSYEQYFGPGTRLTVT.

The V gene is TRBV28, the J gene TRBJ2-2; 9 bases map to TRBD2. Germline V gene data show CDR1 as MDHEN and CDR2 as SYDVKM. The CDR3 sequence is 15 residues long. V trimming: 5 bases; J trimming: 5 bases; junction bases outside the gene matches: 6. CDR3 region: CASSASGGRTGELFF. As DNA, the CDR3 is TGTGCCAGCAGTGCGAGCGGGGGGCGAACCGGGGAGCTGTTTTTT.

The rearrangement uses TRBV9 and TRBJ1-2; D ambiguous. This CDR3 has 14 amino acids. With 7 bases removed from V and 2 bases from J, the gap between germline ends came to 15 bases. CDR1 and CDR2 (germline): SGDLS, YYNGEE. The DNA of the CDR3 is TGTGCCAGCTCGTTGCTTGGAGGGAACTATGGCTACACCTTC. Encoded protein: CASSLLGGNYGYTF.

This clonotype was observed at least ten times. This chain joins TRBV6-1 and TRBJ2-7; TRBD2 is a possible D gene (6 bases). V was clipped by 0 bases and J by 1 base, with 10 bases between them. CDR3 length equals 15 residues. Germline V gives CDR1 MNHNS, CDR2 SASEGT. Here the CDR3 reads CASSEALGGSYEQYF. The CDR3 region has the DNA TGTGCCAGCAGTGAAGCGCTGGGGGGATCCTACGAGCAGTACTTC.

This clonotype was seen a handful of times. The CDR3 bases are TGTGCCAGCAGTGAAGCGGCAGGGAGCTATGGCTACACCTTC. It encodes CASSEAAGSYGYTF. The chain combines TRBV6-1 with TRBJ1-2, with D possibly being TRBD1 (5 bases). Trimming removed 0 bases at V and 4 bases at J, with 9 bases between. CDR1 is MNHNS and CDR2 is SASEGT in the germline V gene. This CDR3 contains 14 residues.

The rearrangement links TRBV6-1 to TRBJ1-1, with D tentatively TRBD1 (5 bases). The V gene lost 0 bases and the J gene lost 3 bases, with 17 bases spanning the gap. The germline CDR1 and CDR2 sequences are MNHNS and SASEGT. CDR3 length: 17 amino acids. The CDR3 coding sequence is TGTGCCAGCAGTGAAGCGCTTCTTCTTGGGACCGACACTGAAGCTTTCTTT. It codes for CASSEALLLGTDTEAFF.